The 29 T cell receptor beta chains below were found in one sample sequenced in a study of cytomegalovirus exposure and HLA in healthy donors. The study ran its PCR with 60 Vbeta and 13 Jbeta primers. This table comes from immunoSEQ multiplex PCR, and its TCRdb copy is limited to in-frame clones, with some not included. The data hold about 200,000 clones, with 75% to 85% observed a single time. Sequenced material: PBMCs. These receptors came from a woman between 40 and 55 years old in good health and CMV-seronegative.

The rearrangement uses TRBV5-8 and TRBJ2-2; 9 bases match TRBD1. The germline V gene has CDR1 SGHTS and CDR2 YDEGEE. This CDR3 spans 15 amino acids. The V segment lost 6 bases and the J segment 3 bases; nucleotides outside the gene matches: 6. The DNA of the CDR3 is TGTGCCAGCATCAAAGGGACAGGGTACACCGGGGAGCTGTTTTTT. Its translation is CASIKGTGYTGELFF.

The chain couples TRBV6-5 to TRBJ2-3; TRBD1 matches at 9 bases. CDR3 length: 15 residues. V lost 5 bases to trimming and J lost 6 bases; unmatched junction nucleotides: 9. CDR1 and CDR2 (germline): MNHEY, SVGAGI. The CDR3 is CASSLGQGGGDTQYF. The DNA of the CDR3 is TGTGCCAGCAGTCTGGGACAGGGAGGAGGGGATACGCAGTATTTT.

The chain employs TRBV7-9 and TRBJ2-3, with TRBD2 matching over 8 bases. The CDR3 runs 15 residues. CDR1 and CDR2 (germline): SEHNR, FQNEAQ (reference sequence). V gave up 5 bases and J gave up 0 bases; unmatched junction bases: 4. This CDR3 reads CASSGTSGSTDTQYF. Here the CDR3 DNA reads TGTGCCAGCAGCGGAACTAGCGGTAGCACAGATACGCAGTATTTT.

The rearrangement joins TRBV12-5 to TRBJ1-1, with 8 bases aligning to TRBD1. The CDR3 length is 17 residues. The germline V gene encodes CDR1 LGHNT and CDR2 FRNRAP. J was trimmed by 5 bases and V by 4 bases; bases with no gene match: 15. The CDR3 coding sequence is TGTGCTAGTGGTTACGACAGGGGATCTTTATCGGGGACTGAAGCTTTCTTT. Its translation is CASGYDRGSLSGTEAFF.

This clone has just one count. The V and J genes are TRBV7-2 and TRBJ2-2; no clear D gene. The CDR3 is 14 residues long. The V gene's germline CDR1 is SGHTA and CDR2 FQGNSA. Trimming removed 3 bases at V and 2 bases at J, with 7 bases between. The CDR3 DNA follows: TGTGCCAGCAGCTTGGGCAGAAACACCGGGGAGCTGTTTTTT. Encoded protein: CASSLGRNTGELFF.

In nucleotides, the CDR3 is TGTGCCAGCAGGCTCGGACAGTTCCGTGAAGCTTTCTTT. Translated, it gives CASRLGQFREAFF. This chain uses TRBV28 with TRBJ1-1; D possibly corresponds to TRBD1 (6 bases). The germline V gene encodes CDR1 MDHEN and CDR2 SYDVKM. The CDR3 extends over 13 amino acids. Deletions cut 6 bases from V and 7 bases from J, with 15 bases between.

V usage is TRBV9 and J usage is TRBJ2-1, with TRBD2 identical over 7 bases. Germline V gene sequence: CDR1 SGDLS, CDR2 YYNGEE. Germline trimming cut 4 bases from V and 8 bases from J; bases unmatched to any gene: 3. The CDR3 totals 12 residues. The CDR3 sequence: CASSRGVDEQFF. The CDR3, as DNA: TGTGCCAGCAGCCGGGGGGTCGATGAGCAGTTCTTC.

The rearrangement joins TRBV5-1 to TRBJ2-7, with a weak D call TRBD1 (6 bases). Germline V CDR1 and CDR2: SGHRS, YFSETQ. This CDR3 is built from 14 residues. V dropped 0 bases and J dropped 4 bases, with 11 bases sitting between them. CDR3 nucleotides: TGCGCCAGCAGCTTGGGGGCAGGGGTGTACGAGCAGTACTTC. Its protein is CASSLGAGVYEQYF. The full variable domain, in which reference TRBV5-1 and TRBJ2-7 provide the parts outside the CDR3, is KAGVTQTPRYLIKTRGQQVTLSCSPISGHRSVSWYQQTPGQGLQFLFEYFSETQRNKGNFPGRFSGRQFSNSRSEMNVSTLELGDSALYLCASSLGAGVYEQYFGPGTRLTVT.

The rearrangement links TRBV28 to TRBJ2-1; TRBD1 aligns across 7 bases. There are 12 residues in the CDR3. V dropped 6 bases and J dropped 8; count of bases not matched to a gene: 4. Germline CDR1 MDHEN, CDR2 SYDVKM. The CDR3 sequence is CASSPGGYEQFF. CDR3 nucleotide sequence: TGTGCCAGCAGCCCAGGGGGATATGAGCAGTTCTTC.

This CDR3 is CASSLGQVFSGNTIYF. For the CDR3, the DNA is TGTGCCAGCAGCCTGGGACAGGTATTCTCTGGAAACACCATATATTTT. The chain recombines TRBV7-9 with TRBJ1-3; 8 positions match TRBD1. Trimming at V came to 5 bases and at J to 0 bases, leaving 6 bases not matched to a gene. The CDR3 covers 16 residues. Germline V gene sequence: CDR1 SEHNR, CDR2 FQNEAQ (reference sequence). The entire variable domain, with the rest obtained from reference TRBV7-9 and TRBJ1-3, is as follows: DTGVSQNPRHKITKRGQNVTFRCDPISEHNRLYWYRQTLGQGPEFLTYFQNEAQLEKSRLLSDRFSAERPKGSFSTLEIQRTEQGDSAMYLCASSLGQVFSGNTIYFGEGSWLTVV.

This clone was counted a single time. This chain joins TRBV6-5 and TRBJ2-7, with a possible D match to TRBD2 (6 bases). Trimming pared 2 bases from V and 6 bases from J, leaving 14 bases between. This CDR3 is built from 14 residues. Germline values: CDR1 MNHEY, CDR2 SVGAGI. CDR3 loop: CASSYGREYAEQYF. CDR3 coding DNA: TGTGCCAGCAGTTACGGACGGGAGTACGCCGAGCAGTACTTC.

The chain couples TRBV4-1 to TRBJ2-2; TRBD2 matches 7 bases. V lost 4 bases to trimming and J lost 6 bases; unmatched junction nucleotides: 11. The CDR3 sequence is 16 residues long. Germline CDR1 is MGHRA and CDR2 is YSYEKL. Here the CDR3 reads CASSPLGLKGPGELFF. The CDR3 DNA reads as TGCGCCAGCAGCCCCTTGGGACTAAAAGGTCCCGGGGAGCTGTTTTTT.

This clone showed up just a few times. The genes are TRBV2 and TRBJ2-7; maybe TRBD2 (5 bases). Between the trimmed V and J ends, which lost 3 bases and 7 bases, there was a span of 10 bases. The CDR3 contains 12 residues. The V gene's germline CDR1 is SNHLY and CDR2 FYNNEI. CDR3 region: CASSEDSGEQYF. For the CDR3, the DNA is TGTGCCAGCAGTGAGGACTCGGGAGAGCAGTACTTC.

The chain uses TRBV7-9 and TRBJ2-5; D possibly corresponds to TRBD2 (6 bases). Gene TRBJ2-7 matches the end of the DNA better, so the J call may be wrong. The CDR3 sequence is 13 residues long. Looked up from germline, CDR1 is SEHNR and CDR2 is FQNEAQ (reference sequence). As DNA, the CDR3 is TGTGCCAGCAGCTTTGGTGGGGGGATCGAGCAGTACTTC. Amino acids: CASSFGGGIEQYF.

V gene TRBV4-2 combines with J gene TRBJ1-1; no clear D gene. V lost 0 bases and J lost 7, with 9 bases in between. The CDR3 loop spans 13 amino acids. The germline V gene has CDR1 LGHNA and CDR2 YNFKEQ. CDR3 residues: CASSQDWQYEAFF. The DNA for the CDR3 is TGTGCCAGCAGCCAAGATTGGCAGTATGAAGCTTTCTTT.

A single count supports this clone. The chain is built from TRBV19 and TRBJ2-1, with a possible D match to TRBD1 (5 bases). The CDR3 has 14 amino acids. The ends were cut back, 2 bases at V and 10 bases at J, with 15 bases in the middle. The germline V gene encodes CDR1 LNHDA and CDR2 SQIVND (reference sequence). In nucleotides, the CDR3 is TGTGCCAGTAGTATAAAAGGGGTGGTGGTAGAGCAGTTCTTC. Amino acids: CASSIKGVVVEQFF.

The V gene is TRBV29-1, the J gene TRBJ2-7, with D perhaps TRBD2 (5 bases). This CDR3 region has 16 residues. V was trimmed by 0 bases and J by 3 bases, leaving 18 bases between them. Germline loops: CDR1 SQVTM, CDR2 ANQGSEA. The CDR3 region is CSVEDLSGESFYEQYF. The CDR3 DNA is TGCAGCGTTGAAGATCTGTCCGGGGAGAGTTTCTACGAGCAGTACTTC.

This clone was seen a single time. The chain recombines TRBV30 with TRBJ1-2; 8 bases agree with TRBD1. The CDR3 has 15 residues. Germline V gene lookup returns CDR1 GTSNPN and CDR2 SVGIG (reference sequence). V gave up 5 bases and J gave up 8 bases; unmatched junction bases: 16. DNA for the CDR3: TGTGCCTGGGGACTCTCACAGGGGGTTGCGCGGGGCTACACCTTC. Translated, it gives CAWGLSQGVARGYTF.

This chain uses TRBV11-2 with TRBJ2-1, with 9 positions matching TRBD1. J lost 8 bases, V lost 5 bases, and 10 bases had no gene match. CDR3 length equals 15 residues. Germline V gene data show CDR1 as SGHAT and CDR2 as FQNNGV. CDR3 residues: CASSPGTGNSDEQFF. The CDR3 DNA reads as TGTGCCAGCAGCCCCGGGACAGGGAATTCCGATGAGCAGTTCTTC.

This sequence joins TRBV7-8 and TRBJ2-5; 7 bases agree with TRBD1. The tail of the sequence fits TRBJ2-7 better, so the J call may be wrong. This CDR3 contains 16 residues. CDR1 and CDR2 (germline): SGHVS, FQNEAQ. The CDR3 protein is CASSSLGTAPTYEQYF. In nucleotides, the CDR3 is TGTGCCAGCAGCTCTCTAGGGACAGCTCCTACCTACGAGCAGTACTTC.

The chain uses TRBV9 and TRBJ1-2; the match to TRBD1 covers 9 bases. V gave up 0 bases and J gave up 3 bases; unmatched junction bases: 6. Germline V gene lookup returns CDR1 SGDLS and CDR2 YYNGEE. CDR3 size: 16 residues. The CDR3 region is CASSVALRTGDYGYTF. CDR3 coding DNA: TGTGCCAGCAGCGTAGCCCTTCGGACAGGGGACTATGGCTACACCTTC.

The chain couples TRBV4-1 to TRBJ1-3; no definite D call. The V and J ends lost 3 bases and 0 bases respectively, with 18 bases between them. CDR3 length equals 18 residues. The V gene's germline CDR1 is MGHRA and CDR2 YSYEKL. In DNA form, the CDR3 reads TGCGCCAGCAGCCAGGATCTTAGGAGCTACCGCTCTGGAAACACCATATATTTT. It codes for CASSQDLRSYRSGNTIYF.

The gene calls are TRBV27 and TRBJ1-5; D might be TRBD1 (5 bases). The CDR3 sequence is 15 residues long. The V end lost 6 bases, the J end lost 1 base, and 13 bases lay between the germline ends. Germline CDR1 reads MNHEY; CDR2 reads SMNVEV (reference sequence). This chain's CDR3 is CASRSSGSSNQPQHF. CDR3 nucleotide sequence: TGTGCCAGCAGGTCGTCAGGGTCCAGCAATCAGCCCCAGCATTTT.

The CDR3 reads CASTLGLVDTGELFF. The CDR3 nucleotides read TGTGCCAGTACCCTGGGACTGGTGGACACCGGGGAGCTGTTTTTT. The genes are TRBV19 and TRBJ2-2, with a possible D match to TRBD2 (6 bases). Trimming shortened V by 7 bases and J by 3 bases, and 15 bases separated the two germline ends. The CDR3 covers 15 residues. Germline CDR1 reads LNHDA; CDR2 reads SQIVND (reference sequence). The full variable domain, completed using reference TRBV19 and TRBJ2-2, is DGGITQSPKYLFRKEGQNVTLSCEQNLNHDAMYWYRQDPGQGLRLIYYSQIVNDFQKGDIAEGYSVSREKKESFPLTVTSAQKNPTAFYLCASTLGLVDTGELFFGEGSRLTVL.

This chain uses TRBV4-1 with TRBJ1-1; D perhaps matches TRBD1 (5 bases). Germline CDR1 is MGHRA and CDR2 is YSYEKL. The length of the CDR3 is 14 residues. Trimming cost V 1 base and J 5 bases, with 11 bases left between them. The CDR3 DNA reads TGCGCCAGCAGCCAAGGCGGGGGGTGGACTGAAGCTTTCTTT. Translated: CASSQGGGWTEAFF.

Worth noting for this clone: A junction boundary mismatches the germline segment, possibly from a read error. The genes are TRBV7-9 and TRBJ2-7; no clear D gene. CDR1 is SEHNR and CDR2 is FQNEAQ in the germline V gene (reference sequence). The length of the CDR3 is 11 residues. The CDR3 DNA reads TGTTCCAGCAGCCCACTATACGAGCAGTACTTC. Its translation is CSSSPLYEQYF.

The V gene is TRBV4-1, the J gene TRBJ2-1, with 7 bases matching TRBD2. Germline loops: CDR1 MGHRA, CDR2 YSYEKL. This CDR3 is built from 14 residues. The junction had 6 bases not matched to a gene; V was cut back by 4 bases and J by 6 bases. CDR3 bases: TGCGCCAGCAGCCGGACTAGTCCGCTCAATGAGCAGTTCTTC. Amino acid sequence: CASSRTSPLNEQFF.

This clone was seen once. Here the CDR3 reads CASGRQTGRIYNEQFF. The CDR3 bases are TGTGCCAGCGGGAGACAGACCGGGAGGATTTACAATGAGCAGTTCTTC. The V call is TRBV7-9, the J call TRBJ2-1; TRBD2 matches at 7 bases. The CDR3 runs to 16 residues. Trimming removed 8 bases from V and 4 bases from J; junction bases left unmatched: 14. Germline assignment: CDR1 SEHNR and CDR2 FQNEAQ (reference sequence).

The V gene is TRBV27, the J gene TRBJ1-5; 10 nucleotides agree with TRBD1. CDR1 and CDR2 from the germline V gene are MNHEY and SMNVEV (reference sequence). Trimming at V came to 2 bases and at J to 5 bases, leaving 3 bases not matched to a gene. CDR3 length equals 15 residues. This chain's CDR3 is CASSLRTGGDQPQHF. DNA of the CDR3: TGTGCCAGCAGTTTACGGACAGGGGGTGATCAGCCCCAGCATTTT.